Listed below are T cell receptor beta chains from one sample, sequenced in a study of molecular identifiers for immune sequencing clone quantification. TCRdb used MiXCR to reprocess the PCR reads, holding one entry per CDR3 protein. Of about 500,000 distinct CDR3 sequences in the sample, roughly 25% were seen once. Sequencing input: naive CD8+ T cells from blood, with Jurkat cell RNA spiked in. The receptors stem from a human donor in good health. Some libraries in this study had Jurkat cell RNA spiked in. Each CDR3 is given with its conserved first and last residue. A D gene is named only where the DNA matches it firmly. The size entry is marked missing in some rows and otherwise reads once, few, many or a size class.

v_call	clone_size	d_call	j_call	cdr3_aa	cdr3_nt
TRBV7-9	NA	NA	TRBJ1-1	CASSLGGVLYSAFF	TGTGCCAGCAGCTTAGGAGGGGTCCTCTATTCCGCTTTCTTT
TRBV20-1	few	TRBD1	TRBJ1-1	CSADRTGENTEAFF	TGCAGTGCTGACCGGACAGGGGAGAACACTGAAGCTTTCTTT
TRBV11-1	NA	NA	TRBJ2-1	CASSLDFRDISSYNEQFF	TGTGCCAGCAGCTTAGATTTCCGGGACATAAGCTCCTACAATGAGCAGTTCTTC
TRBV11-2	many	NA	TRBJ2-7	CASSPIEAHYEQYF	TGTGCCAGCAGCCCCATCGAGGCCCACTACGAGCAGTACTTC
TRBV11-2	few	TRBD2	TRBJ2-2	CASSPMGLAGTGELFF	TGTGCCAGCAGCCCCATGGGGCTAGCGGGAACCGGGGAGCTGTTTTTT
TRBV6-1	once	NA	TRBJ2-2	CASSERAEYTGELFF	TGTGCCAGCAGTGAACGGGCAGAGTACACCGGGGAGCTGTTTTTT
TRBV4-3	few	TRBD1	TRBJ2-7	CASSQDYTGQGGSYEQYF	TGCGCCAGCAGCCAAGATTACACCGGACAGGGGGGCTCCTACGAGCAGTACTTC
TRBV5-4	many	NA	TRBJ1-2	CASSLDGSLYGYTF	TGTGCCAGCAGCTTGGATGGGTCGCTCTATGGCTACACCTTC
TRBV5-5	many	TRBD2	TRBJ2-7	CASSVTDSGVYEQYF	TGTGCCAGCAGCGTGACCGACAGCGGGGTATACGAGCAGTACTTC
TRBV19	NA	TRBD2	TRBJ2-5	CASSIGSSGQETQYF	TGTGCCAGTAGTATAGGTTCTAGCGGCCAAGAGACCCAGTACTTC
TRBV21-1	NA	NA	TRBJ1-5	CASGNVGDREPLRCNQPQHF	TGTGCCAGCGGCAACGTAGGGGACAGGGAGCCGCTACGGTGCAATCAGCCCCAGCATTTT
TRBV7-9	many	NA	TRBJ1-1	CASSPPTTEAFF	TGTGCCAGCAGCCCCCCAACGACTGAAGCTTTCTTT
TRBV6-6	NA	NA	TRBJ2-4	CASSYSEGAVAKNIQYF	TGTGCCAGCAGTTACTCGGAGGGGGCTGTAGCCAAAAACATTCAGTACTTC
TRBV4-3	NA	TRBD1	TRBJ1-1	CASNDGQGLNTEAFF	TGCGCCAGCAACGATGGACAGGGCTTGAACACTGAAGCTTTCTTT
TRBV2	many	NA	TRBJ1-5	CASSESGSGSQPQHF	TGTGCCAGCAGTGAGTCAGGGAGTGGGTCCCAGCCCCAGCATTTT
TRBV12-3/TRBV12-4	NA	NA	TRBJ2-5	CASSPPDGTQETQYF	TGTGCCAGCAGTCCCCCGGACGGAACACAAGAGACCCAGTACTTC
TRBV27	few	TRBD2	TRBJ2-3	CASSPFGGEGTDTQYF	TGTGCCAGCAGTCCCTTTGGGGGGGAGGGCACAGATACGCAGTATTTT
TRBV19	few	NA	TRBJ2-7	CASSISRSASYEQYF	TGTGCCAGTAGTATCTCCAGGTCCGCGTCCTACGAGCAGTACTTC
TRBV10-1	NA	TRBD2	TRBJ2-7	CASSNRLAGQSEQSF	TGCGCCAGCAGTAACCGACTAGCGGGACAATCGGAGCAGTCCTTC
TRBV27	few	NA	TRBJ2-7	CASSSTVVQGVDYEQYF	TGTGCCAGCAGTTCAACGGTCGTACAGGGAGTAGACTACGAGCAGTACTTC
TRBV30	NA	TRBD2	TRBJ2-3	CARTAGGPGTDTQYF	TGTGCCCGGACGGCGGGAGGGCCCGGAACAGATACGCAGTATTTT
TRBV9	few	NA	TRBJ1-4	CASSAETHEKLFF	TGTGCCAGCAGCGCAGAAACCCATGAAAAACTGTTTTTT
TRBV20-1	NA	NA	TRBJ1-1	CSARARAGTEAFF	TGCAGTGCTAGAGCCAGGGCGGGTACTGAAGCTTTCTTT
TRBV18	few	NA	TRBJ1-4	CASSSMGEKLFF	TGTGCCAGCTCATCCATGGGTGAAAAACTGTTTTTT
TRBV4-2	few	NA	TRBJ1-2	CASSQEATANYGYTF	TGTGCCAGCAGCCAAGAGGCGACGGCGAACTATGGCTACACCTTC
TRBV6-6	many	TRBD1	TRBJ2-5	CASSLLPGTGKETQYF	TGTGCCAGCAGCTTACTCCCCGGGACAGGAAAAGAGACCCAGTACTTC
TRBV2	many	NA	TRBJ1-3	CATQVNPSSGNTIYF	TGTGCCACCCAGGTGAATCCTAGCTCTGGAAACACCATATATTTT
TRBV5-6	few	NA	TRBJ2-3	CASTHWARTDTQYF	TGTGCCAGCACCCATTGGGCCCGCACAGATACGCAGTATTTT
TRBV30	many	NA	TRBJ1-1	CAWSVLGSNTEAFF	TGTGCCTGGAGTGTACTCGGGTCTAACACTGAAGCTTTCTTT
TRBV19	few	NA	TRBJ2-3	CASSRAPGDTQYF	TGTGCCAGTAGCCGGGCCCCCGGGGATACGCAGTATTTT
TRBV6-5	NA	NA	TRBJ2-3	CASTSRVTDTQYF	TGTGCCAGCACGAGTCGAGTCACAGATACGCAGTATTTT
TRBV12-3/TRBV12-4	few	NA	TRBJ2-7	CASSLARLTSYEQYF	TGTGCCAGCAGTTTAGCGCGTTTGACCTCCTACGAGCAGTACTTC
TRBV27	few	NA	TRBJ2-1	CASSLYRGGYNEQFF	TGTGCCAGCAGTTTATACAGGGGGGGGTACAATGAGCAGTTCTTC
TRBV6-2/TRBV6-3	many	TRBD1	TRBJ1-5	CASADRANQPQHF	TGTGCCAGCGCAGACAGGGCCAATCAGCCCCAGCATTTT
TRBV7-3	NA	TRBD2	TRBJ2-1	CASSFTSGETLYNEQFF	TGTGCCAGCAGCTTCACTAGCGGGGAGACCCTTTACAATGAGCAGTTCTTC
TRBV20-1	NA	NA	TRBJ2-2	CRANRVNTGELFF	TGCCGTGCTAACAGGGTCAACACCGGGGAGCTGTTTTTT
TRBV5-8	many	NA	TRBJ2-7	CASSPGEGAIEQYF	TGTGCCAGCAGCCCCGGGGAAGGAGCAATAGAGCAGTACTTC
TRBV12-3/TRBV12-4	many	NA	TRBJ1-1	CASSWAGSGTEAFF	TGTGCCAGCAGTTGGGCCGGGTCGGGCACTGAAGCTTTCTTT